This T cell receptor beta chain was retrieved from a study of T cells in Graves' hyperthyroidism and ophthalmopathy (dated by TCRdb to the late 2010s). At the level of the whole study: Peripheral blood was sampled at the time of initial diagnosis, prior to any treatment. After blood sampling, hyperthyroidism patients were treated with methimazole at a starting dose of 30 mg daily, and ophthalmopathy patients were treated with high-dose intravenous methylprednisolone. TCR V-J signatures able to tell the groups apart were searched for in a discovery cohort of more than 90 patients, of whom 40 to 45 had Graves' ophthalmopathy and 57 had stable Graves' hyperthyroidism. The roughly 94 discovery patients were randomly split 7:3 into training and test sets. The paper describes TCR Vbeta CDR3 sequencing of around 140 peripheral blood samples, made up of some 40 ophthalmopathy patients, 70 to 75 hyperthyroidism patients and roughly 17 progressor patients. Thyroid tissue and blood T-cell repertoires from roughly 6 Graves' hyperthyroidism patients were also compared in the study. Prospective prediction of ophthalmopathy was tested in an independent validation cohort consisting of 18 hyperthyroidism patients and around 17 patients who later progressed to ophthalmopathy.

CDR3 length: 16 amino acids, cysteine to phenylalanine. Here the CDR3 DNA is all that survives: 48 bases in frame from base 1. V gives up 5 bases and J gives up 5 bases, and the segment between their germline ends measures 21 bases. CDR1 and CDR2 were assigned from the germline V gene as MNHEY and SVGEGT. Amplification of TCR beta CDR3 regions was carried out from RNA transcripts. The first round of RT-PCR for the TCR CDR3 was performed with the HTBI primer set and the Qiagen OneStep RT-PCR kit. Libraries were constructed in a second round of multiplex PCR, after which size selection and purification were performed. The libraries were sequenced on an Illumina HiSeq2000 using paired-end 100 bp reads. Per the authors' processing: SOAPnuke was used to process the raw data, throwing out any read that contained adapters or uncalled bases, had a mean Phred below 15, or lacked an exact constant-primer or identifier match. COPE v1.2.5 was used to merge high-quality paired reads, and clonotypes were defined as unique nucleotide sequences. MiTCR v1.1 was used to align the clonotypes against IMGT TRBV, TRBD and TRBJ reference segments. The analysis was restricted to V-J combinations with a frequency above 0.0001, which together covered around 99% of the repertoires. The TCS score was defined as F50 (clonal expansion) divided by E x V (chaos), with BLOSUM62-based TCRdist calculated between CDR3 peptides within each V-J. Welch's t-statistics and random forest reduced roughly 540 V-J features to 13, which were used in a naive Bayes classifier (R e1071). Using fastp at Q25 and MiXCR, TCRdb reprocessed the public reads and kept productive beta chains. Records with the same CDR3 protein are collapsed into one entry carrying the most frequent genes and DNA. The V and J calls reflect TCRdb's pipeline rather than the authors' work. This sample has 300,000 to 400,000 distinct CDR3 sequences in its table, and under 25% of those were observed once. Less than 65% of the sample comes from the top ten.

Of note for this clonotype: No cognate antigen has been identified for it. Per-base quality was not reported, and no clone a single base away is much larger than it.

Stable Graves' hyperthyroidism was defined as no progression to ophthalmopathy during 18 months of follow-up. The hyperthyroidism patients were between 18 and 65 years old and newly diagnosed, with a disease duration of less than 2 months. Patients with uncontrolled infections, other autoimmune diseases, pregnancy or lactation were excluded. Clinical symptoms, serum thyroxine and TRAb, thyroid ultrasound, and orbital computed tomography formed the basis for the diagnoses. PBMCs were separated from roughly 9.6 ml of fresh peripheral blood using Ficoll-Paque density gradient centrifugation. Total RNA was extracted using Trizol reagent, and RNA quality was assessed on an Agilent 2100 Bioanalyzer. Broader findings and caveats from the paper: During validation, the model predicted progression to ophthalmopathy a median of about 5.9 months ahead of onset, with around 71% sensitivity and about 75% specificity. Most expanded thyroid clonotypes (frequency above 0.001) were also detected in blood, suggesting blood repertoires may reflect thyroid immune responses. A 13 V-J signature model separated ophthalmopathy from stable hyperthyroidism, with just over 85% sensitivity and roughly 81% specificity in cross-validation and 80%/75% in testing. Sample size was not statistically predetermined, and investigators were not blinded to group allocation.

The sequence links TRBV6-2 or TRBV6-3 to TRBJ2-5; possibly the D gene is TRBD1, per 8 matching bases. The sample taken for sequencing was blood. The TCR was taken from a woman aged 45 to 65 with Graves' hyperthyroidism. CDR3 sequence: CASSLQGEGPPETQYF. The nucleotides are TGTGCCAGCAGTCTACAGGGGGAGGGCCCCCCGGAGACCCAGTACTTC.